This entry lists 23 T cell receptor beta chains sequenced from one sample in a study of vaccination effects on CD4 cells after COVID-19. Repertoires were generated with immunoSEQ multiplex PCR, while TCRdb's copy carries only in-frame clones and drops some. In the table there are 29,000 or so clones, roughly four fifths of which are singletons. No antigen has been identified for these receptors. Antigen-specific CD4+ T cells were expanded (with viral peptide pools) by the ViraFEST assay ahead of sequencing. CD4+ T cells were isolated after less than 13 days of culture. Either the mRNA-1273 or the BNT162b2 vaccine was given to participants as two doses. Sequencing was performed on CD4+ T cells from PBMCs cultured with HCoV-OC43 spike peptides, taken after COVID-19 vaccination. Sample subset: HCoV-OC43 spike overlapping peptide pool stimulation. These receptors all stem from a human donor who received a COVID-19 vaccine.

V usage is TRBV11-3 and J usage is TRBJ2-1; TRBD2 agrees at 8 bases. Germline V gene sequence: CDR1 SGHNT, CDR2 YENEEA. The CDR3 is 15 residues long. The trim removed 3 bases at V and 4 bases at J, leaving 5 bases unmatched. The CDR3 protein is CASSLIAGSYNEQFF. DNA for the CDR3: TGTGCCAGCAGCTTGATAGCGGGGTCATACAATGAGCAGTTCTTC. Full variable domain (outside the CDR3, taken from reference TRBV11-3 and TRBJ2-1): EAGVVQSPRYKIIEKKQPVAFWCNPISGHNTLYWYLQNLGQGPELLIRYENEEAVDDSQLPKDRFSAERLKGVDSTLKIQPAELGDSAVYLCASSLIAGSYNEQFFGPGTRLTVL.

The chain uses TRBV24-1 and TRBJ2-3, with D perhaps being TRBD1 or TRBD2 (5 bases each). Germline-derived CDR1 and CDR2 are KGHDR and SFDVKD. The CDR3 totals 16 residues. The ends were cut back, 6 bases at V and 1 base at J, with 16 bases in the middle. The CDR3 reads CATSNIMRGGTDTQYF. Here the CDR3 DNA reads TGTGCCACCAGTAATATAATGAGGGGTGGCACAGATACGCAGTATTTT.

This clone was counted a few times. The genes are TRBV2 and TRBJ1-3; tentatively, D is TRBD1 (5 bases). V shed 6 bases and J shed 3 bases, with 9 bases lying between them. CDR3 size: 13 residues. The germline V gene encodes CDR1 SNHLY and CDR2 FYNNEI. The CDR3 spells CASRSGGGNTIYF. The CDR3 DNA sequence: TGTGCCAGCAGATCCGGGGGTGGAAACACCATATATTTT. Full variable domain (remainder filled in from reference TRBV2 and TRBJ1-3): EPEVTQTPSHQVTQMGQEVILRCVPISNHLYFYWYRQILGQKVEFLVSFYNNEISEKSEIFDDQFSVERPDGSNFTLKIRSTKLEDSAMYFCASRSGGGNTIYFGEGSWLTVV.

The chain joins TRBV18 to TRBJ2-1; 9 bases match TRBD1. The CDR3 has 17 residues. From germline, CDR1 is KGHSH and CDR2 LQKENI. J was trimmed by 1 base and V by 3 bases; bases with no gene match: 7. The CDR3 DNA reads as TGTGCCAGCTCACCCGTCGGGACAGGGTTGTCCTACAATGAGCAGTTCTTC. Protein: CASSPVGTGLSYNEQFF.

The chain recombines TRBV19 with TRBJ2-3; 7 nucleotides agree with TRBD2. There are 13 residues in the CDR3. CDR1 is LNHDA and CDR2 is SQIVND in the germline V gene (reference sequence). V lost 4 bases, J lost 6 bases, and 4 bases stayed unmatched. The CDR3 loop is CASSRGGYDTQYF. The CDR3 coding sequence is TGTGCCAGTAGTAGGGGGGGGTATGATACGCAGTATTTT.

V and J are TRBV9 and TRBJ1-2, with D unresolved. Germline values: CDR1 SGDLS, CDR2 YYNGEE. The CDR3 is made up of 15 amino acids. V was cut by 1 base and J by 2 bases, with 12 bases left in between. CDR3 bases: TGTGCCAGCAGCGTAACGGGCGGATCGAACTATGGCTACACCTTC. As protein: CASSVTGGSNYGYTF.

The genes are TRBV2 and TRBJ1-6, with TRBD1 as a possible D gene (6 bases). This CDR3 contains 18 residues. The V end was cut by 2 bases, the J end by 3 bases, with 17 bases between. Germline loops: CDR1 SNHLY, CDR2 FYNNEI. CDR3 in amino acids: CASSETDTGLLYNSPLHF. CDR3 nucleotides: TGTGCCAGCAGTGAAACGGATACAGGGCTTCTCTATAATTCACCCCTCCACTTT.

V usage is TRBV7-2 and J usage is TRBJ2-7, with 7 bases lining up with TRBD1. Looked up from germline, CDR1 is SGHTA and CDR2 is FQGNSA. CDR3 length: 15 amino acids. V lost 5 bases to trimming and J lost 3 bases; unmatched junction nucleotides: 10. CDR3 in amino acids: CASSPPRQGDYEQYF. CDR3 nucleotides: TGTGCCAGCAGCCCCCCAAGGCAGGGGGACTACGAGCAGTACTTC.

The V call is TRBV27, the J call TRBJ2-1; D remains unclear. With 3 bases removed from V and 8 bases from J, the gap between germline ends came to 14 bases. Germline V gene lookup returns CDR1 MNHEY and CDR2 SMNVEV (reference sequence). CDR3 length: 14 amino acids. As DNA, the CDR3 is TGTGCCAGCAGTTTTCTTTTAGGGCCGGATGAGCAGTTCTTC. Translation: CASSFLLGPDEQFF.

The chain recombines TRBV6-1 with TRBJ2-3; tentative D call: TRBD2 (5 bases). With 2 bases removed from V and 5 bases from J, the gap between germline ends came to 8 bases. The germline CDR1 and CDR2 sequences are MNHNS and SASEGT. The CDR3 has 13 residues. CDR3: CASSETRGDTQYF. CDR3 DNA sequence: TGTGCCAGCAGTGAAACACGGGGAGATACGCAGTATTTT.

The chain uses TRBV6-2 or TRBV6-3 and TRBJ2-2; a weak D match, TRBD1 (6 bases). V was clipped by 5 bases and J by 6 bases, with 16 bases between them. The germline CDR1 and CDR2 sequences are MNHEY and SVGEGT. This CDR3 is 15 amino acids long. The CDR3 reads CASSLQGVGAGELFF. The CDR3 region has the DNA TGTGCCAGCAGTCTACAGGGAGTTGGAGCCGGGGAGCTGTTTTTT.

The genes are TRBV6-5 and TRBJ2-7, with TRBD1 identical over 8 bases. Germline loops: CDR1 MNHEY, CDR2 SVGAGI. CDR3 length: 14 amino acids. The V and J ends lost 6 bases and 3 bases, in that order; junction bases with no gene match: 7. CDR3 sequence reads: CASRARTGSYEQYF. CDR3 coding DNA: TGTGCCAGCAGAGCTCGGACAGGGAGCTACGAGCAGTACTTC.

CDR3 nucleotide sequence: TGTGCCAGCAGCTTGGGGGGGTTAGGAGGCACTGAAGCTTTCTTT. Protein sequence: CASSLGGLGGTEAFF. The chain is built from TRBV5-6 and TRBJ1-1, with D possibly being TRBD1 (5 bases). The CDR3 sequence is 15 residues long. Per the germline V gene, CDR1 is SGHDT and CDR2 is YYEEEE. Trimming took 0 bases from V and 4 from J, leaving 13 bases between them. The entire variable domain, with the rest obtained from reference TRBV5-6 and TRBJ1-1, is as follows: DAGVTQSPTHLIKTRGQQVTLRCSPKSGHDTVSWYQQALGQGPQFIFQYYEEEERQRGNFPDRFSGHQFPNYSSELNVNALLLGDSALYLCASSLGGLGGTEAFFGQGTRLTVV.

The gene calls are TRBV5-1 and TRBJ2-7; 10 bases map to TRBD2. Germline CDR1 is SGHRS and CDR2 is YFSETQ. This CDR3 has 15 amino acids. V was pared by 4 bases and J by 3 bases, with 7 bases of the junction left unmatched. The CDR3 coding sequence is TGCGCCAGCAGCATCGGGACTAGCGAAATCTACGAGCAGTACTTC. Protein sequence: CASSIGTSEIYEQYF.

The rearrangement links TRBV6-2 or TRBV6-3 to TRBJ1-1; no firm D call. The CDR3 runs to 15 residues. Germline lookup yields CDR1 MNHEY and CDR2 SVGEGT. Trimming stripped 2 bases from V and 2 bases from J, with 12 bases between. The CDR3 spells CASSYPPMVNTEAFF. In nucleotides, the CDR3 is TGTGCCAGCAGTTACCCCCCCATGGTTAACACTGAAGCTTTCTTT.

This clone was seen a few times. Written as DNA, the CDR3 is TGTGCCAGCAGCGTAGGGACAACAGCTGAAGCTTTCTTT. Its protein is CASSVGTTAEAFF. The J gene is TRBJ1-1, the V gene TRBV9; possibly TRBD1 for D (5 bases). The length of the CDR3 is 13 residues. V lost 0 bases, J lost 6 bases, and 9 bases lay in between. Germline-derived CDR1 and CDR2 are SGDLS and YYNGEE.

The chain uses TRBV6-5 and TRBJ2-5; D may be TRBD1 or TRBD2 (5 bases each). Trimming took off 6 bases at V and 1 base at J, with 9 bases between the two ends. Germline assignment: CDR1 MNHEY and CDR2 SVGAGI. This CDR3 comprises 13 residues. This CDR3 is CASRGTVQETQYF. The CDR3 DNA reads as TGTGCCAGCAGAGGGACGGTCCAAGAGACCCAGTACTTC.

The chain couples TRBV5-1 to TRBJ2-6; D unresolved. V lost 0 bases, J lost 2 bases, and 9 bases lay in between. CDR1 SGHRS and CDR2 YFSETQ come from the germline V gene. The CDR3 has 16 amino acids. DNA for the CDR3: TGCGCCAGCAGCTTGGCCGGCGGACCTGGGGCCAACGTCCTGACTTTC. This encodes CASSLAGGPGANVLTF.

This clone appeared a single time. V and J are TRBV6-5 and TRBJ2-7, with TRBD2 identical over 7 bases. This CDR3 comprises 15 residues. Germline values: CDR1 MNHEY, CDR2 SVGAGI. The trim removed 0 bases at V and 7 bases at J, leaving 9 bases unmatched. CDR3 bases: TGTGCCAGCAGTTACTCCACCGGGACTATGATGGAGCAGTACTTC. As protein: CASSYSTGTMMEQYF.

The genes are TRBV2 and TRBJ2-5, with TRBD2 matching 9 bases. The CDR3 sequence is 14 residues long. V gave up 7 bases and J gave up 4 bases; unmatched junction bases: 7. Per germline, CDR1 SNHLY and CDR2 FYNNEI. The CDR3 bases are TGTGCCAGCACACAAGCGGGGGGACGAGAGACCCAGTACTTC. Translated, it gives CASTQAGGRETQYF.

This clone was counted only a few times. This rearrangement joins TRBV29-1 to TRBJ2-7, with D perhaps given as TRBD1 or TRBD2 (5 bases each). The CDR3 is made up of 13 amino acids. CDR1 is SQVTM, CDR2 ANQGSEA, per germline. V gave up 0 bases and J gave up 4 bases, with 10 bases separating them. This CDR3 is CSVEDGDGYEQYF. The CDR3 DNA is TGCAGCGTTGAAGATGGGGACGGTTACGAGCAGTACTTC.

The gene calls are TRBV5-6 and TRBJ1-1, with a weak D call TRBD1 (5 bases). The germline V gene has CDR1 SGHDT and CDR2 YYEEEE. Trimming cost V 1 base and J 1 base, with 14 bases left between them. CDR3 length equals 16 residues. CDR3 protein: CASSLPGGYQNTEAFF. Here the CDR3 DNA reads TGTGCCAGCAGCTTGCCCGGGGGGTATCAGAACACTGAAGCTTTCTTT.

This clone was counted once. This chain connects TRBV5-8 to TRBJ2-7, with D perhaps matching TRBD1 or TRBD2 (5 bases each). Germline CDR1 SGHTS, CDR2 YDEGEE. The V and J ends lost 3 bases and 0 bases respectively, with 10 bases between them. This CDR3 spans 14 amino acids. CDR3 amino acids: CASSSGTDSYEQYF. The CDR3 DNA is TGTGCCAGCAGCTCCGGGACGGACTCCTACGAGCAGTACTTC. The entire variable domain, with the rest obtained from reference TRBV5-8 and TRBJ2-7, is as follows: EAGVTQSPTHLIKTRGQQATLRCSPISGHTSVYWYQQALGLGLQFLLWYDEGEERNRGNFPPRFSGRQFPNYSSELNVNALELEDSALYLCASSSGTDSYEQYFGPGTRLTVT.